One T cell receptor beta chain is described in this entry. Its antigen is as yet unknown. CDR1 and CDR2 (germline): WSHSY, SAAADI. With V trimmed by 8 bases and J by 2 bases, 4 bases remained unmatched. This CDR3 contains 14 residues. No progression to ophthalmopathy during 18 months of follow-up defined stable disease. The data belong to a study of T cells in Graves' hyperthyroidism and ophthalmopathy. It was RNA transcripts that yielded the amplified TCR beta CDR3 regions. The TCR CDR3 first-round RT-PCR relied on the HTBI primer set. Each CDR3 protein is one row after TCRdb ran MiXCR on the multiplex PCR reads. The data show hundreds of thousands of distinct CDR3 sequences, around 13% seen once. Overall study results and limits: Researchers report that a 13 V-J model separated ophthalmopathy from stable hyperthyroidism. In the blood, most expanded thyroid clonotypes above 0.001 appeared as well.

The sequenced sample consisted of blood. The chain employs TRBV10-2 and TRBJ2-3; 10 bases align to TRBD2. This receptor was identified in a woman between 40 and 50 years old with Graves' hyperthyroidism. The CDR3 region has the DNA TGCGCCAGCGAAACTAGCGGGAACACAGATACGCAGTATTTT. Residues: CASETSGNTDTQYF.